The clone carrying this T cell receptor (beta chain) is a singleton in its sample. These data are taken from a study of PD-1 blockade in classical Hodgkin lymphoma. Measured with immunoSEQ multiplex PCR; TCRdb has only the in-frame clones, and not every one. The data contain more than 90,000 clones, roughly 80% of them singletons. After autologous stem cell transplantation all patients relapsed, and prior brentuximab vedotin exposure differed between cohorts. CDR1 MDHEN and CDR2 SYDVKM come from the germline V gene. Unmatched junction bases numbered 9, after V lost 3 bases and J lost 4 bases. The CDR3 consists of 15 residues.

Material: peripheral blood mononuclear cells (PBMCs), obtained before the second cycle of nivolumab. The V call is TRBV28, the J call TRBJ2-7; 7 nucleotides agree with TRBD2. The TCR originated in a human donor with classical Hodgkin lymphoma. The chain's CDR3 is CASSFKWEGLYEQYF. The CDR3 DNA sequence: TGTGCCAGCAGTTTTAAGTGGGAGGGCCTATACGAGCAGTACTTC.